This T cell receptor beta chain was observed in a study of blood T cell repertoires in COVID-19. Turning to the study itself: The study drew acute and convalescent COVID-19 samples from the United States, Italy and Spain. The analysed material was cDNA or gDNA that came from T cells, B-cell-depleted T cells, or PBMCs.

In the authors' methods: Estimates of nucleated cell counts were drawn from the amplification of reference gene primers. TCRdb keeps only in-frame clones here, not all; method: immunoSEQ multiplex PCR. V and J calls and clone size are as listed in that table; D and trimming were resolved from the DNA. The data contain about 120,000 clones, 80% to 90% of them singletons. In germline, CDR1 is SGHTA, CDR2 FQGNSA. The CDR3 has 17 amino acids. Trimming removed 1 base from V and 8 bases from J; junction bases left unmatched: 12. This chain connects TRBV7-2 to TRBJ1-4; TRBD1 aligns across 8 bases. The sequence was obtained from a human donor in a cohort sampled during active COVID-19. The material sequenced was peripheral blood. Written as DNA, the CDR3 is TGTGCCAGCAGCTTAGACGGGGGAGGGACAGGCTTCGAAAAACTGTTTTTT. This codes for CASSLDGGGTGFEKLFF.